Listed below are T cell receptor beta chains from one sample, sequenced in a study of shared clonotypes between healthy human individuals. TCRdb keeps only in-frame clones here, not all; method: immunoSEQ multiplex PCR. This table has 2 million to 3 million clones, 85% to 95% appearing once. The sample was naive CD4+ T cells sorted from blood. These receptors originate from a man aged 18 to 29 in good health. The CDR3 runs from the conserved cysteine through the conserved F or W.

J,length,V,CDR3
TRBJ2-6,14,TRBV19,CASSIVSGANVLTF
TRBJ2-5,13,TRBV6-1,CASWSSGGETQYF
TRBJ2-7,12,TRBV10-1,CASSPGTSEQYF
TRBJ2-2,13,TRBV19,CASSPTSLGELFF
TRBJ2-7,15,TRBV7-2,CASSFSGGFSYEQYF
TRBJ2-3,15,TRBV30,CAWSSGQGTTDTQYF
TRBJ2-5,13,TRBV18,CASSQGTKETQYF
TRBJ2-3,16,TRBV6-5,CASSYSTFSSTDTQYF
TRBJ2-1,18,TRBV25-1,CASSESGKGTSGINEQFF
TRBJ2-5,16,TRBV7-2,CASSPRTKGVQETQYF
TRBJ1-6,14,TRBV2,CASSEQGGTTPLHF
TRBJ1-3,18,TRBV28,CASSSGGNGGGWGNTIYF
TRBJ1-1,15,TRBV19,CASTPGGSPVPEAFF
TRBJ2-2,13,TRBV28,CASSSRNTGELFF
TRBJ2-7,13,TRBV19,CASSPTGSYEQYF
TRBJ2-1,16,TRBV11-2,CASSPQMGAGDNEQFF
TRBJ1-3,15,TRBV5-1,CASSPPLTGGNTIYF
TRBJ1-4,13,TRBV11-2,CASSLGGNEKLFF
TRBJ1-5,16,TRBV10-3,CAISSAPASSNQPQHF
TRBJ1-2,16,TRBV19,CASGPLQGRSNYGYTF
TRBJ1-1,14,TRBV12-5,CASGITGKNTEAFF
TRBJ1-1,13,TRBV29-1,CSVAGRLNTEAFF
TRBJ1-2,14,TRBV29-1,CSVEITGGIYGYTF
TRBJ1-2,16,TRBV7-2,CASSLELGQGPYGYTF
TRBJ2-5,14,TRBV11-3,CASSAEAGAETQYF
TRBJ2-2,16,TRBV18,CASSPRQGSNTGELFF
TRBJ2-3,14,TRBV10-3,CATSSGSSTDTQYF
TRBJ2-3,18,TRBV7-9,CASSLARWASGDTDTQYF
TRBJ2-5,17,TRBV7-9,CASSLTLVTGGGETQYF
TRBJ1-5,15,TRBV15,CATSRRQGLNQPQHF
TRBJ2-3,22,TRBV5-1,CASSLGRDSGTSGRGTTDTQYF
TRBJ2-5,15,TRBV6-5,CASSYARGAWETQYF
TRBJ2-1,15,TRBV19,CASRLSGAPSNEQFF
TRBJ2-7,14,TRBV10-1,CASSVSAGAGEQYF
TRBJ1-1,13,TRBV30,CAWSPGPRPEAFF
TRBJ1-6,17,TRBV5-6,CASSQASLGSYNSPLHF
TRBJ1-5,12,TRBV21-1,CASNRSNQPQHF
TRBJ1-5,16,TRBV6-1,CASSDKGHPSNQPQHF
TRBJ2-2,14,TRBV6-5,CASTRGPHTGELFF
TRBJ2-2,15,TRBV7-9,CASSAGLAVAGELFF
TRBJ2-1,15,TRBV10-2,CASSERAGGENEQFF
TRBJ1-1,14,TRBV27,CASSLDNHNTEAFF
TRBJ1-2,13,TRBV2,CASSPDSNYGYTF
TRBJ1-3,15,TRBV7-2,CASSQQVASGNTIYF
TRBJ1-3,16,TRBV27,CASSFTGTTNTRDLYF
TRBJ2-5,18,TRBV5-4,CASSSSGHRFEEGETQYF
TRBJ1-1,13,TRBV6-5,CASSYGRSTEAFF
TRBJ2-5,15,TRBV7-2,CASSLAVVKQETQYF
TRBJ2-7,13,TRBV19,CASSVGLGDEQYF